This is a list of T cell receptor beta chains from one sample in a study of T cell changes during pregnancy in multiple sclerosis. This table comes from immunoSEQ multiplex PCR, and its TCRdb copy is limited to in-frame clones, with some not included. The sample shows roughly 51,000 clones, 92% of them seen only once. The input for sequencing was CD4+ T cells from peripheral blood mononuclear cells, taken after pregnancy. The receptors originated from a female donor in good health, enrolled as a control in a pregnancy study. The CDR3 runs from the conserved cysteine through the conserved F or W. The order of the fields is CDR3 DNA, CDR3 protein, D gene, V gene, clone size, J gene. D genes are given only for firm matches. Only part of the rows carry a size: once, few, many, or a class if the clone is expanded.

CDR3 DNA: TGTGCCAGCTCGGTAGCTAGGGGTAACTACGAGCAGTACTTC
CDR3 protein: CASSVARGNYEQYF
D gene: NA
V gene: TRBV18
clone size: NA
J gene: TRBJ2-7

CDR3 DNA: TGCGCCAGCAGCTCCGGCGGGGGTGTTACCTACGAGCAGTACTTC
CDR3 protein: CASSSGGGVTYEQYF
D gene: TRBD2
V gene: TRBV5-1
clone size: NA
J gene: TRBJ2-7

CDR3 DNA: TGCGCCAGCAGCCAAGGCACAGGTGGCTATGGCTACACCTTC
CDR3 protein: CASSQGTGGYGYTF
D gene: NA
V gene: TRBV4-3
clone size: once
J gene: TRBJ1-2

CDR3 DNA: TGTGCCAGCTCACCCGGAGGGGAATCACCCCTCCACTTT
CDR3 protein: CASSPGGESPLHF
D gene: NA
V gene: TRBV18
clone size: NA
J gene: TRBJ1-6

CDR3 DNA: TGTGCCAGCAGTGCCCGGATCGGGGGTGGTATGAACACTGAAGCTTTCTTT
CDR3 protein: CASSARIGGGMNTEAFF
D gene: NA
V gene: TRBV6-1
clone size: NA
J gene: TRBJ1-1

CDR3 DNA: TGTGCTAGTGGTTCCCCCGGGACAGCCAATGAGCAGTTCTTC
CDR3 protein: CASGSPGTANEQFF
D gene: TRBD1
V gene: TRBV12-5
clone size: NA
J gene: TRBJ2-1

CDR3 DNA: TGTGCCAGCAGTTTACCCGGGGCGGGGTCGAAACAAGAGACCCAGTACTTC
CDR3 protein: CASSLPGAGSKQETQYF
D gene: NA
V gene: TRBV28
clone size: NA
J gene: TRBJ2-5

CDR3 DNA: TGTGCCAGCAGCCCCCTTTCGGGATTC
CDR3 protein: CASSPLSGF
D gene: NA
V gene: TRBV7-2
clone size: NA
J gene: TRBJ2-7

CDR3 DNA: TGTGCCAGCAGTTTATGGACGGACAGGGCGAAGTATGGCTACACCTTC
CDR3 protein: CASSLWTDRAKYGYTF
D gene: TRBD1
V gene: TRBV28
clone size: NA
J gene: TRBJ1-2

CDR3 DNA: TGTGCCAGCTCCCGTTCTAGTGGAACCGACGAGCAGTACTTC
CDR3 protein: CASSRSSGTDEQYF
D gene: NA
V gene: TRBV18
clone size: NA
J gene: TRBJ2-7

CDR3 DNA: TGCGCCAGCCGACAGGCCGACCGTTCCCCCTATGGCTACACCTTC
CDR3 protein: CASRQADRSPYGYTF
D gene: NA
V gene: TRBV4-1
clone size: NA
J gene: TRBJ1-2

CDR3 DNA: TGTGCCAGCACCGTCAGGACGGGGATTTATAGCAATCAGCCCCAGCATTTT
CDR3 protein: CASTVRTGIYSNQPQHF
D gene: NA
V gene: TRBV28
clone size: NA
J gene: TRBJ1-5

CDR3 DNA: TGTGCCAGCAGCCAAGATCTAAGGACTTCCCAAGAGACCCAGTACTTC
CDR3 protein: CASSQDLRTSQETQYF
D gene: NA
V gene: TRBV14
clone size: NA
J gene: TRBJ2-5

CDR3 DNA: TGTGCCAGCAGTTCGACACTAGACTACGAGCAGTACTTC
CDR3 protein: CASSSTLDYEQYF
D gene: NA
V gene: TRBV6-6
clone size: few
J gene: TRBJ2-7

CDR3 DNA: TGTGCCAGCAGCCCCGACAGGGGGTCGGCCAAAAACATTCAGTACTTC
CDR3 protein: CASSPDRGSAKNIQYF
D gene: TRBD1
V gene: TRBV7-2
clone size: NA
J gene: TRBJ2-4

CDR3 DNA: TGTGCCAGCAGTCGACAGGGTAGGGGGGAGCTGTTTTTT
CDR3 protein: CASSRQGRGELFF
D gene: TRBD1
V gene: TRBV2
clone size: NA
J gene: TRBJ2-2

CDR3 DNA: TGTGCCAGCAGCTTTTCAACAGCCCAAAATCAGCCCCAGCATTTT
CDR3 protein: CASSFSTAQNQPQHF
D gene: NA
V gene: TRBV7-2
clone size: NA
J gene: TRBJ1-5

CDR3 DNA: TGTGCCAGCAGCCCAGGGGGCGTGGGCACAGATACGCAGTATTTT
CDR3 protein: CASSPGGVGTDTQYF
D gene: TRBD1
V gene: TRBV7-3
clone size: NA
J gene: TRBJ2-3

CDR3 DNA: TGCGCCAGCAGCGGGGGACAGGGCCCCTATGGCTACACCTTC
CDR3 protein: CASSGGQGPYGYTF
D gene: TRBD1
V gene: TRBV5-1
clone size: NA
J gene: TRBJ1-2

CDR3 DNA: TGTGCCAGCAGCTTGCGGTCGGAAGCTTTCTTT
CDR3 protein: CASSLRSEAFF
D gene: NA
V gene: TRBV5-6
clone size: NA
J gene: TRBJ1-1

CDR3 DNA: TGTGCCAGCAGCTTGGCCGGGGAATTCTACAATGAGCAGTTCTTC
CDR3 protein: CASSLAGEFYNEQFF
D gene: NA
V gene: TRBV5-5
clone size: NA
J gene: TRBJ2-1

CDR3 DNA: TGTGCCAGCAGTGAAAGGGGTGAAAATTCACCCCTCCACTTT
CDR3 protein: CASSERGENSPLHF
D gene: NA
V gene: TRBV25-1
clone size: NA
J gene: TRBJ1-6

CDR3 DNA: TGCGCCAGCAGCCAAGAGGGGGACAGGCAAGAGACCCAGTACTTC
CDR3 protein: CASSQEGDRQETQYF
D gene: TRBD1
V gene: TRBV4-3
clone size: NA
J gene: TRBJ2-5

CDR3 DNA: TGTGCCAGCAGTTTGGGCCCGGGGGGAAACACCATATATTTT
CDR3 protein: CASSLGPGGNTIYF
D gene: NA
V gene: TRBV6-5
clone size: NA
J gene: TRBJ1-3

CDR3 DNA: TGCGCCAGCAGCTTGATCGACAGGGGAGAGACCCAGTACTTC
CDR3 protein: CASSLIDRGETQYF
D gene: TRBD1
V gene: TRBV5-1
clone size: NA
J gene: TRBJ2-5

CDR3 DNA: TGTGCCAGCAGCTTGGGGCTAGCGGGGGGACTGTACACAGATACGCAGTATTTT
CDR3 protein: CASSLGLAGGLYTDTQYF
D gene: TRBD2
V gene: TRBV5-8
clone size: NA
J gene: TRBJ2-3

CDR3 DNA: TGTGCCAGCAGTTTACTCAGCGGGGGGGCCAACGAGCAGTTCTTC
CDR3 protein: CASSLLSGGANEQFF
D gene: TRBD2
V gene: TRBV27
clone size: once
J gene: TRBJ2-1

CDR3 DNA: TGTGCCAGTAGTGCCTCAGGGGCCGGAATCTACGAGCAGTACTTC
CDR3 protein: CASSASGAGIYEQYF
D gene: NA
V gene: TRBV19
clone size: NA
J gene: TRBJ2-7

CDR3 DNA: TGTGCCAGCAGTGGTAACAGGTGGGACTATGGCTACACCTTC
CDR3 protein: CASSGNRWDYGYTF
D gene: NA
V gene: TRBV2
clone size: NA
J gene: TRBJ1-2

CDR3 DNA: TGTGCCAGTAGACAAAGTCGGGACAGGGGTGATAAACTGTTTTTT
CDR3 protein: CASRQSRDRGDKLFF
D gene: TRBD1
V gene: TRBV19
clone size: NA
J gene: TRBJ1-4

CDR3 DNA: TGTGCCAGCAGGCCGCTAGCGGGGGGGCCGTGGGAGACCCAGTACTTC
CDR3 protein: CASRPLAGGPWETQYF
D gene: TRBD2
V gene: TRBV7-2
clone size: once
J gene: TRBJ2-5

CDR3 DNA: TGTGCCAGTAGGGAGACAGGCGGGCCCACCGGGGAGCTGTTTTTT
CDR3 protein: CASRETGGPTGELFF
D gene: NA
V gene: TRBV19
clone size: NA
J gene: TRBJ2-2

CDR3 DNA: TGTGCCAGCTCACCCCCCGGGTCTTTAAATGAAAAACTGTTTTTT
CDR3 protein: CASSPPGSLNEKLFF
D gene: NA
V gene: TRBV18
clone size: NA
J gene: TRBJ1-4

CDR3 DNA: TGTGCCACAACTAGCGGGGGTTACAATGAGCAGTTCTTC
CDR3 protein: CATTSGGYNEQFF
D gene: TRBD2
V gene: TRBV7-6
clone size: NA
J gene: TRBJ2-1

CDR3 DNA: TGTGCCAGCAGCCCTGAGGACGGAGGATTTAATCAGCCCCAGCATTTT
CDR3 protein: CASSPEDGGFNQPQHF
D gene: NA
V gene: TRBV7-6
clone size: NA
J gene: TRBJ1-5

CDR3 DNA: TGTGCCAGCTTAGATCAGCCTAGCATTTACAATGAGCAGTTCTTC
CDR3 protein: CASLDQPSIYNEQFF
D gene: NA
V gene: TRBV18
clone size: NA
J gene: TRBJ2-1

CDR3 DNA: TGTGCCAGCGAAAGAGGGTCCTATGGCTACACCTTC
CDR3 protein: CASERGSYGYTF
D gene: NA
V gene: TRBV9
clone size: few
J gene: TRBJ1-2

CDR3 DNA: TGTGCCAGCAGCTTGAGCAGGGGGCGAACTGAAGCTTTCTTT
CDR3 protein: CASSLSRGRTEAFF
D gene: TRBD1
V gene: TRBV5-8
clone size: NA
J gene: TRBJ1-1

CDR3 DNA: TGTGCCAGCAGGACAGCACGGAATTCACCCCTCCACTTT
CDR3 protein: CASRTARNSPLHF
D gene: NA
V gene: TRBV5-6
clone size: NA
J gene: TRBJ1-6

CDR3 DNA: TGCGCCAGCAGCCCTACTCCCCGGGACAGGGTCCACGAGCAGTACTTC
CDR3 protein: CASSPTPRDRVHEQYF
D gene: TRBD1
V gene: TRBV4-1
clone size: NA
J gene: TRBJ2-7

CDR3 DNA: TGTGCCAGCAGAGAGGGCGGTGGATCCTATAGCAATCAGCCCCAGCATTTT
CDR3 protein: CASREGGGSYSNQPQHF
D gene: NA
V gene: TRBV7-2
clone size: NA
J gene: TRBJ1-5

CDR3 DNA: TGTGCCAGCTCACCCTCAGAGAACACTGAAGCTTTCTTT
CDR3 protein: CASSPSENTEAFF
D gene: NA
V gene: TRBV18
clone size: few
J gene: TRBJ1-1

CDR3 DNA: TGTGCCAGCTCACCAGGGGGGACGGAGACCCAGTACTTC
CDR3 protein: CASSPGGTETQYF
D gene: NA
V gene: TRBV18
clone size: NA
J gene: TRBJ2-5

CDR3 DNA: TGTGCCAGCAGCTCGGACAGAAACTACGAGCAGTACTTC
CDR3 protein: CASSSDRNYEQYF
D gene: NA
V gene: TRBV7-2
clone size: NA
J gene: TRBJ2-7

CDR3 DNA: TGTGCCAGCAGCCAACCCAGGGGGCAGGATGGCTACACCTTC
CDR3 protein: CASSQPRGQDGYTF
D gene: TRBD1
V gene: TRBV4-2
clone size: few
J gene: TRBJ1-2

CDR3 DNA: TGCGCCAGCAGCTCCGGGGTACGTTTGGTGAACACTGAAGCTTTCTTT
CDR3 protein: CASSSGVRLVNTEAFF
D gene: NA
V gene: TRBV5-1
clone size: NA
J gene: TRBJ1-1

CDR3 DNA: TGTGCCAGCAGCAAGGGCCCTGGAGGGTCTGGAAACACCATATATTTT
CDR3 protein: CASSKGPGGSGNTIYF
D gene: NA
V gene: TRBV7-2
clone size: once
J gene: TRBJ1-3

CDR3 DNA: TGCGCCAGCAGCCAAGTTGGCGGTCGGGATACGCAGTATTTT
CDR3 protein: CASSQVGGRDTQYF
D gene: NA
V gene: TRBV4-1
clone size: NA
J gene: TRBJ2-3

CDR3 DNA: TGTGCCAGTGAGACAGCCCCGAACACCGGGGAGCTGTTTTTT
CDR3 protein: CASETAPNTGELFF
D gene: NA
V gene: TRBV9
clone size: NA
J gene: TRBJ2-2

CDR3 DNA: TGTGCCAGCAGCTACGACAGGCTGACCTACGAGCAGTACTTC
CDR3 protein: CASSYDRLTYEQYF
D gene: NA
V gene: TRBV11-3
clone size: NA
J gene: TRBJ2-7

CDR3 DNA: TGTGCCCACGGGCGGGTCAGAGGGAACACCGGGGAGCTGTTTTTT
CDR3 protein: CAHGRVRGNTGELFF
D gene: NA
V gene: TRBV2
clone size: NA
J gene: TRBJ2-2

CDR3 DNA: TGTGCCAGCACCTTGGGCGGGGGGTCCACCGGGGAGCTGTTTTTT
CDR3 protein: CASTLGGGSTGELFF
D gene: TRBD2
V gene: TRBV7-9
clone size: NA
J gene: TRBJ2-2

CDR3 DNA: TGTGCCAGCAGGATCGGTACAGGGCCTTCCTACGAGCAGTACTTC
CDR3 protein: CASRIGTGPSYEQYF
D gene: NA
V gene: TRBV5-5
clone size: NA
J gene: TRBJ2-7

CDR3 DNA: TGTGCCTGGAGTGGGCTGGCAGATACGCAGTATTTT
CDR3 protein: CAWSGLADTQYF
D gene: NA
V gene: TRBV30
clone size: NA
J gene: TRBJ2-3

CDR3 DNA: TGTGCCAGCAGCGCCCGACAGGGAACAGATACGCAGTATTTT
CDR3 protein: CASSARQGTDTQYF
D gene: TRBD1
V gene: TRBV7-9
clone size: NA
J gene: TRBJ2-3